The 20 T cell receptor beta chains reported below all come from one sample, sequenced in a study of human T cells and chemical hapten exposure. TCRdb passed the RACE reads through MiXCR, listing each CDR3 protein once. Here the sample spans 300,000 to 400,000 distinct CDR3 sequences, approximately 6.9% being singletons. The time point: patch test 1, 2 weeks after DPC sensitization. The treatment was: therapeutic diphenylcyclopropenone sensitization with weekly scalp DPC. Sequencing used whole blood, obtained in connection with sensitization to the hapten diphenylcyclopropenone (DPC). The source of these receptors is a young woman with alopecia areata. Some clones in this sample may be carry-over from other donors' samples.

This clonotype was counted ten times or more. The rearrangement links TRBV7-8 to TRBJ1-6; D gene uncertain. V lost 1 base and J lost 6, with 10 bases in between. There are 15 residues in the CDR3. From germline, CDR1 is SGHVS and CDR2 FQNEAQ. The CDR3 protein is CASSLEVSPNSPLHF. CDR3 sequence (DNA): TGTGCCAGCAGCTTAGAGGTTTCTCCTAATTCACCCCTCCACTTT.

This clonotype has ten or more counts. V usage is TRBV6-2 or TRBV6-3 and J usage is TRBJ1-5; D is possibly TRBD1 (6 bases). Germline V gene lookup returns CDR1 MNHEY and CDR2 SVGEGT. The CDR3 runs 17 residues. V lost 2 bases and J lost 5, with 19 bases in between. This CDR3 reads CASSYHLGGVQDQPQHF. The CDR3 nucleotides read TGTGCCAGCAGTTACCACCTAGGGGGAGTGCAAGATCAGCCCCAGCATTTT.

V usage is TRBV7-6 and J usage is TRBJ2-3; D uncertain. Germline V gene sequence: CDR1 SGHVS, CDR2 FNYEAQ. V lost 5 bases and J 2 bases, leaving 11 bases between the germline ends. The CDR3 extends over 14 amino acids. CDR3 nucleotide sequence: TGTGCCAGCAGCCCCGACCCCGCCACAGATACGCAGTATTTT. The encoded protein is CASSPDPATDTQYF.

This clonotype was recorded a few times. The CDR3 region has the DNA TGTGCCAGCAGTAACCAGGGGAGTACCACTGAAGCTTTCTTT. Its protein is CASSNQGSTTEAFF. The chain recombines TRBV2 with TRBJ1-1; TRBD1 might be the D (6 bases). The CDR3 spans 14 residues. Per germline, CDR1 SNHLY and CDR2 FYNNEI. V gave up 5 bases and J gave up 4 bases, with 14 bases separating them.

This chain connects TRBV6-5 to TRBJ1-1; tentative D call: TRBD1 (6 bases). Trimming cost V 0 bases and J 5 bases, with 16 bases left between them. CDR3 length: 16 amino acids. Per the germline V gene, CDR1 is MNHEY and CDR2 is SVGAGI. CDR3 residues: CASSYSPLGGGTEAFF. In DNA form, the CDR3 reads TGTGCCAGCAGTTACTCGCCCTTAGGGGGGGGGACTGAAGCTTTCTTT.

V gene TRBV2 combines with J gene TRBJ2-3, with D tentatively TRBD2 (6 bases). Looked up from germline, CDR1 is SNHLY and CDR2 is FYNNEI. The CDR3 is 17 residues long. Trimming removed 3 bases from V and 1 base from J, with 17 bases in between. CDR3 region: CASSDTLARSGTDTQYF. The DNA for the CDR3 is TGTGCCAGCAGTGACACCCTAGCGAGAAGCGGCACAGATACGCAGTATTTT.

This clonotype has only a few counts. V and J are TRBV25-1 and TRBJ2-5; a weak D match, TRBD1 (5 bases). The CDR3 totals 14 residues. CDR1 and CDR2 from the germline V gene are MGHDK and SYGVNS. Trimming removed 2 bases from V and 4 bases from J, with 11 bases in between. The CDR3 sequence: CASSEPGRPETQYF. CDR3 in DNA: TGTGCCAGCAGTGAACCAGGGCGCCCAGAGACCCAGTACTTC.

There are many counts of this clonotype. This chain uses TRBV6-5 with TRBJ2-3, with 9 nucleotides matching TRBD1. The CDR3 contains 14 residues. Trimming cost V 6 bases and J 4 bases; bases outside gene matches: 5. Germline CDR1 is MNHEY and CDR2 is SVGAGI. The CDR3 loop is CASSRDRAADTQYF. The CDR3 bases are TGTGCCAGCAGCCGGGACAGGGCGGCAGATACGCAGTATTTT.

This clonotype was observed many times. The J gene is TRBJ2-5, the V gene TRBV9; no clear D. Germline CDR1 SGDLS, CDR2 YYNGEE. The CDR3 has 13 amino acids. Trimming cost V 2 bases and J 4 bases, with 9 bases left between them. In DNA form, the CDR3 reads TGTGCCAGCAGCGTCGGCGGACGAGAGACCCAGTACTTC. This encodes CASSVGGRETQYF.

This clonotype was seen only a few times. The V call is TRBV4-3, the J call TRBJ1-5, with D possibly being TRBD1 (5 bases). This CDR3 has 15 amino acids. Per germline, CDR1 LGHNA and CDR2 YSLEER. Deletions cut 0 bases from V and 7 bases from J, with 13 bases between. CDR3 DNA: TGCGCCAGCAGCCAAGATGGGGGTTTACGGCAGCCCCAGCATTTT. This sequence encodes CASSQDGGLRQPQHF.

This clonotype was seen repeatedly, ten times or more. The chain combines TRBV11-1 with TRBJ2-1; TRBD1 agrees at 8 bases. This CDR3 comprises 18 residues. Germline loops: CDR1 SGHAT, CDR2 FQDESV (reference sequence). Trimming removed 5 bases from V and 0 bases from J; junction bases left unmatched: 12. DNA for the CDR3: TGTGCCAGCAGCCAGGACAGGGATTCGGGGAGCTCCTACAATGAGCAGTTCTTC. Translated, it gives CASSQDRDSGSSYNEQFF.

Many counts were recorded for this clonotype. The chain's CDR3 is CASSDSQAGGRPTQYF. The DNA for the CDR3 is TGTGCCAGCAGTGACTCGCAAGCGGGGGGCCGTCCTACGCAGTATTTT. The chain is built from TRBV6-4 and TRBJ2-3, with TRBD2 matching over 9 bases. The trim removed 0 bases at V and 8 bases at J, leaving 9 bases unmatched. The CDR3 spans 16 residues. Germline values: CDR1 MRHNA, CDR2 SNTAGT.

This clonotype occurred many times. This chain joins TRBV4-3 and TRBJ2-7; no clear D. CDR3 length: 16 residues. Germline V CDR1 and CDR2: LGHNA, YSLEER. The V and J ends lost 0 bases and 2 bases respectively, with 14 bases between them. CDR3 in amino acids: CASSQDLNARTYEQYF. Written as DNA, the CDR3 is TGCGCCAGCAGCCAAGATTTGAATGCCAGAACCTACGAGCAGTACTTC.

CDR3 sequence (DNA): TGTGCCAGCAGCTTAAGGACCGTCTATGGCTACACCTTC. It is translated as CASSLRTVYGYTF. The genes are TRBV7-8 and TRBJ1-2; D not resolved. V lost 2 bases and J lost 4, with 8 bases in between. The CDR3 sequence is 13 residues long. Germline V gene lookup returns CDR1 SGHVS and CDR2 FQNEAQ.

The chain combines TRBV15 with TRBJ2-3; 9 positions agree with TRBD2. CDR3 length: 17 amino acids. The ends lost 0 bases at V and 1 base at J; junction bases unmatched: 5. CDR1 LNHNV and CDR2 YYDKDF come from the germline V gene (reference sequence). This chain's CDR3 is CATSRESGGIGTDTQYF. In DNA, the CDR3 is TGTGCCACCAGCAGAGAAAGCGGGGGGATTGGCACAGATACGCAGTATTTT.

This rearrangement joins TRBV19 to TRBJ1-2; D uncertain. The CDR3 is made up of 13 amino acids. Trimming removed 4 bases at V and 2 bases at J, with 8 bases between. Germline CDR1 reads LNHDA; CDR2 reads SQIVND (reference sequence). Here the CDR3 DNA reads TGTGCCAGTAGTACGGAACGGAACTATGGCTACACCTTC. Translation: CASSTERNYGYTF.

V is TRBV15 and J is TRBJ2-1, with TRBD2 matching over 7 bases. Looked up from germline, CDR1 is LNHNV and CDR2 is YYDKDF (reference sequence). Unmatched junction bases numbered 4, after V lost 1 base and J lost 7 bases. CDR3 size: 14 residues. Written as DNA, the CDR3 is TGTGCCACCAGCAGAGGGGCCGGGGGGAATGAGCAGTTCTTC. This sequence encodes CATSRGAGGNEQFF. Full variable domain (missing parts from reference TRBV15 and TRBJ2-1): DAMVIQNPRYQVTQFGKPVTLSCSQTLNHNVMYWYQQKSSQAPKLLFHYYDKDFNNEADTPDNFQSRRPNTSFCFLDIRSPGLGDTAMYLCATSRGAGGNEQFFGPGTRLTVL.

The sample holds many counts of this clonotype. CDR3 nucleotide sequence: TGTGCCAGCAGCTTATTCGCGGATACGCAGTATTTT. Protein sequence: CASSLFADTQYF. The chain couples TRBV7-9 to TRBJ2-3, with D hard to call. Trimming cost V 2 bases and J 6 bases, with 6 bases left between them. Germline values: CDR1 SEHNR, CDR2 FQNEAQ (reference sequence). The CDR3 length is 12 residues.

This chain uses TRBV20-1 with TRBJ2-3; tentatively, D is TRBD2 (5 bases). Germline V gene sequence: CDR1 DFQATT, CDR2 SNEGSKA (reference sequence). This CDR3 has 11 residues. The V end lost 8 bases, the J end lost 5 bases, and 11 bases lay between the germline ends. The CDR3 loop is CSTGKQDTQYF. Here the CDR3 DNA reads TGCAGTACCGGGAAACAAGATACGCAGTATTTT.

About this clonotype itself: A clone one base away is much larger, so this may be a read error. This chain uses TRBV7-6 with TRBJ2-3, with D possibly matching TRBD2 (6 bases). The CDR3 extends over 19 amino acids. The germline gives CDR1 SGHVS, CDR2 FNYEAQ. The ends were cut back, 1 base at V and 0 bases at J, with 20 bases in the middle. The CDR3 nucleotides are TGTGCCAGCAGCTTAGATTATGTCGGTGCGGGATTCAGCACAGATACGCAGTATTTT. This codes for CASSLDYVGAGFSTDTQYF.